This T cell receptor beta chain was sequenced for a study of blood T cell repertoires in COVID-19. Across the study: Acute and convalescent COVID-19 samples came from the United States, Italy and Spain.

Profiling relied on immunoSEQ multiplex PCR, and the TCRdb table lists in-frame clones only, not all of them. The sample yields around 30,000 clones, about 82% seen once. This clone was counted only a few times. Looked up from germline, CDR1 is DFQATT and CDR2 is SNEGSKA (reference sequence). The CDR3 contains 16 residues. Trimming pared 3 bases from V and 2 bases from J, leaving 18 bases between. The gene calls are TRBV20-1 and TRBJ2-3; the D gene is possibly TRBD2 (6 bases). The sequenced material came from peripheral blood. This TCR derives from a man aged 60 to 69 with active COVID-19. CDR3 region: CSASPAQRANTDTQYF. The CDR3 bases are TGCAGTGCTAGTCCCGCCCAGCGGGCGAACACAGATACGCAGTATTTT.